Listed below are T cell receptor beta chains from one sample, sequenced in a study of CD8 T cells in ankylosing spondylitis. MiXCR was run by TCRdb on the 5' RACE reads, yielding one entry per CDR3 protein. Among 300,000 to 350,000 distinct CDR3 sequences listed, about 9.9% were seen once. Sequenced: blood, either unsorted or a sorted T cell fraction (not recorded which). Receptors originate from a female donor with ankylosing spondylitis or in good health (not recorded which). Both conserved end residues are part of each CDR3. A D gene is named only where the DNA matches it firmly. Some rows have no size entry. The others give once, few or many, or a class for an expanded clone.

J gene	V gene	clone size	CDR3 length	D gene	CDR3 protein	CDR3 DNA
TRBJ2-7	TRBV20-1	few	12	TRBD2	CSAGLAGVGQYF	TGCAGTGCAGGACTAGCGGGAGTAGGGCAGTACTTC
TRBJ2-1	TRBV9	many	15	TRBD1	CASSVSDRGLYEQFF	TGTGCCAGCAGCGTATCGGACAGGGGTTTGTATGAGCAGTTCTTC
TRBJ2-1	TRBV20-1	many	13	TRBD1	CSSPGQSYNEQFF	TGCAGTTCTCCGGGACAGAGCTACAATGAGCAGTTCTTC
TRBJ2-1	TRBV20-1	many	14	NA	CSAGTGLSYNEQFF	TGCAGTGCTGGAACAGGGCTTTCCTACAATGAGCAGTTCTTC
TRBJ2-2	TRBV5-1	many	15	NA	CASSYGQNQPGELFF	TGCGCCAGCAGCTACGGACAGAACCAGCCCGGGGAGCTGTTTTTT
TRBJ2-7	TRBV7-2	few	14	NA	CASSPRGDFYEQYF	TGTGCCAGCAGCCCTCGAGGAGACTTCTACGAGCAGTACTTC
TRBJ1-4	TRBV5-1	many	16	NA	CASSSGPGGGREKLFF	TGCGCCAGCAGCTCGGGACCCGGAGGGGGAAGAGAAAAACTGTTTTTT
TRBJ2-3	TRBV12-3/TRBV12-4	many	13	NA	CASSFFSTDTQYF	TGTGCCAGCAGTTTTTTCAGCACAGATACGCAGTATTTT
TRBJ2-1	TRBV20-1	many	13	NA	CSARVGGDNEQFF	TGCAGTGCTAGAGTTGGGGGAGACAATGAGCAGTTCTTC
TRBJ1-2	TRBV6-2/TRBV6-3	many	11	NA	CASSQGNGYTF	TGTGCCAGCAGCCAGGGGAATGGCTACACCTTC
TRBJ1-5	TRBV7-6	NA	15	NA	CASSPGQGGGQPQHF	TGTGCCAGCAGTCCTGGTCAGGGAGGGGGTCAGCCCCAGCATTTT
TRBJ1-2	TRBV12-3/TRBV12-4	NA	14	NA	CASSFDPGAEGYTF	TGTGCCAGCAGTTTCGACCCAGGGGCGGAAGGCTACACCTTC
TRBJ2-5	TRBV5-1	many	13	NA	CASSRTDGETQYF	TGCGCCAGCAGCCGAACCGATGGGGAGACCCAGTACTTC
TRBJ2-3	TRBV15	NA	16	TRBD2	CATSRDSSGGADTQYF	TGTGCCACCAGCAGAGATTCTAGCGGGGGGGCAGATACGCAGTATTTT
TRBJ2-7	TRBV7-8	many	11	NA	CASSLQGPAYF	TGTGCCAGCAGCTTACAAGGCCCTGCCTACTTC
TRBJ2-3	TRBV6-2/TRBV6-3	many	13	NA	CASSYSARSTQYF	TGTGCCAGCAGTTACTCGGCCCGGAGTACGCAGTATTTT
TRBJ2-3	TRBV20-1	many	17	TRBD2	CSATGGLLPRVSDTQYF	TGCAGTGCTACCGGGGGGTTACTACCCAGGGTCTCGGATACGCAGTATTTT
TRBJ2-1	TRBV29-1	many	15	TRBD2	CSVIGTSGSYNEQFF	TGCAGCGTCATTGGGACTAGCGGGTCCTACAATGAGCAGTTCTTC
TRBJ2-5	TRBV20-1	many	13	TRBD2	CSANLAVQETQYF	TGCAGTGCTAACCTAGCGGTCCAAGAGACCCAGTACTTC
TRBJ2-1	TRBV20-1	NA	14	NA	CSAVTTYMNNEQFF	TGCAGTGCTGTGACTACGTATATGAACAATGAGCAGTTCTTC
TRBJ1-5	TRBV10-3	NA	14	NA	CAISDVRAEQPQHF	TGTGCCATCAGTGATGTCAGGGCGGAGCAGCCCCAGCATTTT
TRBJ2-1	TRBV12-3/TRBV12-4	many	15	NA	CASSLRRVSYNEQFF	TGTGCCAGCAGTTTACGGCGGGTCTCCTACAATGAGCAGTTCTTC
TRBJ2-2	TRBV9	many	14	NA	CASSVVAETGELFF	TGTGCCAGCAGCGTAGTTGCTGAGACCGGGGAGCTGTTTTTT
TRBJ1-2	TRBV19	NA	14	NA	CASSRTSRVLGYTF	TGTGCCAGTTCACGGACAAGTAGGGTTTTGGGCTACACCTTC
TRBJ1-1	TRBV4-3	many	14	NA	CASSQDRGHTEAFF	TGCGCCAGCAGCCAAGATCGAGGACACACTGAAGCTTTCTTT
TRBJ1-6	TRBV7-2	NA	16	TRBD1	CASSFPGTGSDSPLHF	TGTGCCAGCAGCTTCCCCGGGACAGGGAGTGATTCACCCCTCCACTTT
TRBJ2-1	TRBV15	many	16	TRBD2	CATSRVKLAGDNEQFF	TGTGCCACCAGCAGAGTCAAACTAGCGGGAGACAATGAGCAGTTCTTC
TRBJ2-5	TRBV28	few	15	TRBD2	CASRELAGVGETQYF	TGTGCCAGCAGAGAACTAGCGGGAGTAGGAGAGACCCAGTACTTC
TRBJ2-4	TRBV20-1	many	16	TRBD2	CSANSYGGVAKNIQYF	TGCAGTGCCAATTCGTACGGGGGGGTAGCCAAAAACATTCAGTACTTC